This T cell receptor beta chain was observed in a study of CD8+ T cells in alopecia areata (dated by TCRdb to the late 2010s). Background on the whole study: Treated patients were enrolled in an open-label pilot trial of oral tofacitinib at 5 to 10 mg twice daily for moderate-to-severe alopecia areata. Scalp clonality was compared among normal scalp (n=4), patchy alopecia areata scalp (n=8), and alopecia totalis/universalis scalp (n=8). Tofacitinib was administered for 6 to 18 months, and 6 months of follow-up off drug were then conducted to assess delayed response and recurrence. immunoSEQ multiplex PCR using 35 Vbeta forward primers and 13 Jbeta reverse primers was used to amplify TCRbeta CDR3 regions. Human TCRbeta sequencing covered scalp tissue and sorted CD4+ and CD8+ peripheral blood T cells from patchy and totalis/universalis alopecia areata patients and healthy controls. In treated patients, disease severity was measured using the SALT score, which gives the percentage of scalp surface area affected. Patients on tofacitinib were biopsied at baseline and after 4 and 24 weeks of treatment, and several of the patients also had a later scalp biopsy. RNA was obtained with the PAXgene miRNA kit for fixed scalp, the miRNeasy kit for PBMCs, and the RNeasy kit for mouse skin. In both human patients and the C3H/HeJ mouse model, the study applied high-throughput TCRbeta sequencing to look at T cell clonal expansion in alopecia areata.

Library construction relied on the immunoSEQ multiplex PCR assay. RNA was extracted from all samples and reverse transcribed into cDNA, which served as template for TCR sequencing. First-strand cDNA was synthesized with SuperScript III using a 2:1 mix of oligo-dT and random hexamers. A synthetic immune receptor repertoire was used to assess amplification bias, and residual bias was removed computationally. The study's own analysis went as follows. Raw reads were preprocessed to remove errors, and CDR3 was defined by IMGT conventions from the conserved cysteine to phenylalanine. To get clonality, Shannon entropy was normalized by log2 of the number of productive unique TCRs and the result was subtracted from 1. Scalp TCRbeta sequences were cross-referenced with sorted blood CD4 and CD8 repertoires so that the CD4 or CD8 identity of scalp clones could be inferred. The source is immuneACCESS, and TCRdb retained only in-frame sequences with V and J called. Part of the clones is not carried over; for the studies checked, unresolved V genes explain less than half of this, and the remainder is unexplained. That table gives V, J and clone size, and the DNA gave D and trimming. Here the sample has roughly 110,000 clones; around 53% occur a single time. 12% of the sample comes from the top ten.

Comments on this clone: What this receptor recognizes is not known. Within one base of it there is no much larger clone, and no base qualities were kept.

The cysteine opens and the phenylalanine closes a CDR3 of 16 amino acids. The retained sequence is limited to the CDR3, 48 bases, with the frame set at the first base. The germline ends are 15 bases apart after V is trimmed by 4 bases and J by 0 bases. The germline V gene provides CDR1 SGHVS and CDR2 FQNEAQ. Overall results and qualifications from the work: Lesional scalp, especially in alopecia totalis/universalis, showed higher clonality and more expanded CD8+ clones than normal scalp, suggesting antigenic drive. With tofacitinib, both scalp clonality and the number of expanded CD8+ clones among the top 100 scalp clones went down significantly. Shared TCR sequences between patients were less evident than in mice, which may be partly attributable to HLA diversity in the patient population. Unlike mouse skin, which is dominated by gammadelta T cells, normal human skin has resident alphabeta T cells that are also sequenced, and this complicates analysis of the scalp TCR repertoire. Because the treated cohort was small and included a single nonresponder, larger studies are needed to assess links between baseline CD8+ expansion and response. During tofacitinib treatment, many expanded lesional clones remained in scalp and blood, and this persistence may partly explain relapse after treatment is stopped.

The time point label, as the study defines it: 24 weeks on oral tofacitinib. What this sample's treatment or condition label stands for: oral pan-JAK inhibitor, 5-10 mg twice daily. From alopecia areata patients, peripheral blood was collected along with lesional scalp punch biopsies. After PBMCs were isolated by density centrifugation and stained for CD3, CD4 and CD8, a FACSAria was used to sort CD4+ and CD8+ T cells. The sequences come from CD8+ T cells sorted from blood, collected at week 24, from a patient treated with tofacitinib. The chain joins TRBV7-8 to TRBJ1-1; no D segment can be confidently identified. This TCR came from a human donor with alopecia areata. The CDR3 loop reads CASSSFPTELNTEAFF. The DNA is TGTGCCAGCAGCTCGTTCCCCACCGAATTGAACACTGAAGCTTTCTTT.